This T cell receptor beta chain was recorded in a study of cytomegalovirus exposure and HLA in healthy donors. Regarding the study as a whole: Common viral pathogens seemed to be connected with several of the most significant clusters, according to a later analysis. Confirmation in vitro established that a few CMV-associated chains were specific for CMV antigens.

On this clone itself: Its antigen is as yet unknown.

The PCR made use of 60 Vbeta and 13 Jbeta primers. Some clones are missing from TCRdb's copy, which holds only in-frame ones; the method was immunoSEQ multiplex PCR. Of some 180,000 clones listed, 73% are singletons. V lost 7 bases, J lost 6 bases, and 15 bases lay in between. Per the germline V gene, CDR1 is SGHTA and CDR2 is FQGTGA. This CDR3 region has 14 residues. The rearrangement joins TRBV7-3 to TRBJ2-2; D perhaps matches TRBD2 (6 bases). The sample consisted of PBMCs. The sequence was obtained from a woman aged 18-29 years in good health and CMV-seropositive. CDR3 region: CASTRAPGAGELFF. CDR3 nucleotide sequence: TGTGCCAGCACCCGAGCACCGGGGGCCGGGGAGCTGTTTTTT.